One and the same sample provided the 22 T cell receptor beta chains below, sequenced in a study of cytomegalovirus exposure and HLA in healthy donors. This PCR relied on a set of 60 Vbeta primers and 13 Jbeta primers. Assay used: immunoSEQ multiplex PCR; TCRdb lists only in-frame clones, some missing. The sample lists approximately 200,000 clones, approximately 80% seen once, with roughly 0.22% in the top ten. Material for sequencing was PBMCs. Receptors were obtained from a girl aged 2 to 9 in good health and CMV-seronegative.

Concerning this clone: The junction does not match germline at one end; this may be a read error. The chain carries TRBV13 and TRBJ2-1; 9 bases fit TRBD2. The germline CDR1 and CDR2 sequences are PRHDT and FYEKMQ (reference sequence). This CDR3 has 13 amino acids. CDR3: CASSHSGGYELFF. CDR3 DNA sequence: TGTGCCAGCAGCCATAGCGGGGGCTACGAGCTGTTCTTC. Combining the CDR3 with reference TRBV13 and TRBJ2-1 gives the whole variable domain AAGVIQSPRHLIKEKRETATLKCYPIPRHDTVYWYQQGPGQDPQFLISFYEKMQSDKGSIPDRFSAQQFSDYHSELNMSSLELGDSALYFCASSHSGGYELFFGPGTRLTVL.

The J gene is TRBJ2-7, the V gene TRBV28; no definite D call. The CDR3 is 14 residues long. Germline V gene sequence: CDR1 MDHEN, CDR2 SYDVKM. Between the trimmed V and J ends, which lost 0 bases and 3 bases, there was a span of 9 bases. The CDR3 sequence: CASSLWRHGYEQYF. DNA of the CDR3: TGTGCCAGCAGTTTATGGAGACACGGCTACGAGCAGTACTTC.

The chain is built from TRBV2 and TRBJ1-2, with a possible D match to TRBD1 (5 bases). This CDR3 is built from 14 residues. Between the trimmed V and J ends, which lost 3 bases and 8 bases, there was a span of 16 bases. Germline-derived CDR1 and CDR2 are SNHLY and FYNNEI. The CDR3 sequence is CASSEQGTAGGYTF. The CDR3 nucleotides read TGTGCCAGCAGTGAGCAGGGAACTGCTGGGGGCTACACCTTC.

J is TRBJ1-2 and V is TRBV6-6; D unclear. The ends were cut back, 2 bases at V and 7 bases at J, with 8 bases in the middle. The CDR3 has 12 amino acids. Germline lookup yields CDR1 MNHNY and CDR2 SVGAGI (reference sequence). For the CDR3, the DNA is TGTGCCAGCAGTTACGAAGGAGGTGGCTACACCTTC. This codes for CASSYEGGGYTF.

This chain uses TRBV5-1 with TRBJ2-5; 8 bases match TRBD1. The germline V gene encodes CDR1 SGHRS and CDR2 YFSETQ. This CDR3 has 17 amino acids. V lost 1 base, J lost 1 base, and 9 bases stayed unmatched. CDR3 residues: CASSLRRTGLAQETQYF. The DNA for the CDR3 is TGCGCCAGCAGCTTGCGGAGGACAGGGCTTGCCCAAGAGACCCAGTACTTC.

V and J are TRBV30 and TRBJ1-2; D might be TRBD1 (5 bases). The CDR3 is 14 amino acids. V lost 2 bases, J lost 4 bases, and 14 bases lay in between. The germline V gene has CDR1 GTSNPN and CDR2 SVGIG (reference sequence). CDR3 sequence reads: CAWSLIGTLYGYTF. CDR3 nucleotides: TGTGCCTGGAGTTTAATAGGGACTCTCTATGGCTACACCTTC.

This clone was counted once. The chain couples TRBV25-1 to TRBJ2-1; D might be TRBD2 (6 bases). V lost 2 bases and J lost 0, with 8 bases in between. Germline CDR1 and CDR2: MGHDK and SYGVNS. There are 15 residues in the CDR3. CDR3 protein: CASSEVGSSYNEQFF. As DNA, the CDR3 is TGTGCCAGCAGTGAAGTCGGGAGCTCCTACAATGAGCAGTTCTTC.

The J gene is TRBJ2-1, the V gene TRBV2, with 12 bases aligning to TRBD2. CDR3 length equals 18 residues. CDR1 and CDR2 (germline): SNHLY, FYNNEI. Trimming removed 2 bases from V and 7 bases from J; junction bases left unmatched: 12. The CDR3 here is CASSEYLASGGGSNEQFF. The CDR3, as DNA: TGTGCCAGCAGTGAATATCTGGCTAGCGGGGGGGGTTCGAATGAGCAGTTCTTC. Looking up the rest from reference TRBV2 and TRBJ2-1 gives the full variable domain: EPEVTQTPSHQVTQMGQEVILRCVPISNHLYFYWYRQILGQKVEFLVSFYNNEISEKSEIFDDQFSVERPDGSNFTLKIRSTKLEDSAMYFCASSEYLASGGGSNEQFFGPGTRLTVL.

The CDR3 sequence is CASSSLTTSGGAGELFF. For the CDR3, the DNA is TGTGCCAGCAGCTCATTAACTACTAGCGGGGGGGCCGGGGAGCTGTTTTTT. The chain is built from TRBV7-3 and TRBJ2-2, with TRBD2 matching over 13 bases. The length of the CDR3 is 17 residues. V gave up 4 bases and J gave up 6 bases; unmatched junction bases: 8. Germline lookup yields CDR1 SGHTA and CDR2 FQGTGA.

This chain joins TRBV19 and TRBJ1-5; TRBD1 might be the D (5 bases). There are 15 residues in the CDR3. The V and J ends lost 7 bases and 0 bases respectively, with 13 bases between them. The V gene's germline CDR1 is LNHDA and CDR2 SQIVND (reference sequence). As DNA, the CDR3 is TGTGCCAGTAATGTGGCGGGGGATAGCAATCAGCCCCAGCATTTT. It encodes CASNVAGDSNQPQHF.

This clone appeared a single time. The chain carries TRBV27 and TRBJ2-2; 8 nucleotides match TRBD2. The germline V gene encodes CDR1 MNHEY and CDR2 SMNVEV (reference sequence). The CDR3 spans 16 residues. Trimming took 5 bases from V and 3 from J; bases not matched to a gene: 8. The CDR3 DNA sequence: TGTGCCAGCAGTAGCTCCAGCGGGAGATACACCGGGGAGCTGTTTTTT. Its protein is CASSSSSGRYTGELFF.

DNA for the CDR3: TGTGCCAGCAGCAGGGGGACAGGGTGGAACACTGAAGCTTTCTTT. Translating gives CASSRGTGWNTEAFF. The V gene is TRBV5-6, the J gene TRBJ1-1, with 9 nucleotides matching TRBD1. Trimming took 4 bases from V and 1 from J; bases not matched to a gene: 5. Germline V gives CDR1 SGHDT, CDR2 YYEEEE. The CDR3 is made up of 15 amino acids.

V is TRBV6-1 and J is TRBJ1-4, with 8 bases lining up with TRBD1. With 6 bases clipped from V and 5 bases from J, the junction kept 8 bases outside the gene matches. The CDR3 contains 15 residues. CDR1 and CDR2 from the germline V gene are MNHNS and SASEGT. The CDR3: CASSVGQGGNEKLFF. The CDR3, as DNA: TGTGCCAGCAGCGTAGGACAGGGCGGAAATGAAAAACTGTTTTTT.

On this clone: At one boundary the junction diverges from the germline segment, which might be a read error. The chain joins TRBV7-9 to TRBJ1-1; D unresolved. Germline V gene data show CDR1 as SEHNR and CDR2 as FQNEAQ (reference sequence). The CDR3 has 18 amino acids. The CDR3 DNA is TGTTCCAGCAGCTTAGCTAGGTTGGCGGTAGGGAGGAACACTGAAGCTTTCTTT. This gives the protein CSSSLARLAVGRNTEAFF.

The chain recombines TRBV6-1 with TRBJ2-1, with 11 bases that match TRBD1. In germline, CDR1 is MNHNS, CDR2 SASEGT. The CDR3 covers 14 residues. With V trimmed by 3 bases and J by 8 bases, 3 bases remained unmatched. The CDR3 sequence is CASSDGQGADEQFF. The CDR3 nucleotides are TGTGCCAGCAGTGATGGACAGGGGGCCGATGAGCAGTTCTTC.

The chain joins TRBV2 to TRBJ2-5; no clear D gene. CDR1 and CDR2 from the germline V gene are SNHLY and FYNNEI. The CDR3 length is 11 residues. V lost 7 bases and J 0 bases, leaving 3 bases between the germline ends. Written as DNA, the CDR3 is TGTGCCAGCAACTACCAAGAGACCCAGTACTTC. Amino acid sequence: CASNYQETQYF.

This clone was detected only a few times. Other DNA variants within this sample encode the same CDR3. J is TRBJ2-3 and V is TRBV4-2, with a possible D match to TRBD2 (6 bases). With 1 base removed from V and 4 bases from J, the gap between germline ends came to 6 bases. Germline V gene sequence: CDR1 LGHNA, CDR2 YNFKEQ. CDR3 length equals 13 residues. CDR3 loop: CASSQGLADTQYF. CDR3 bases: TGTGCCAGCAGCCAAGGACTAGCAGATACGCAGTATTTT.

The CDR3 loop reads CASSARQGETEAFF. The DNA of the CDR3 is TGTGCCAGCAGCGCCCGACAGGGTGAGACTGAAGCTTTCTTT. The chain carries TRBV11-2 and TRBJ1-1; 7 nucleotides align to TRBD1. V trimming: 5 bases; J trimming: 5 bases; junction bases outside the gene matches: 8. Germline loops: CDR1 SGHAT, CDR2 FQNNGV. The CDR3 totals 14 residues.

Regarding this clone: Other DNA sequences from this sample encode an identical CDR3 as well. This chain uses TRBV19 with TRBJ2-5; perhaps TRBD2 as D (6 bases). The CDR3 is 13 amino acids. The germline V gene encodes CDR1 LNHDA and CDR2 SQIVND (reference sequence). Trimming removed 3 bases from V and 2 bases from J, with 7 bases in between. In nucleotides, the CDR3 is TGTGCCAGTAGTATCCGGGGGCAAGAGACCCAGTACTTC. Translation gives CASSIRGQETQYF. The full variable domain, its missing parts supplied by reference TRBV19 and TRBJ2-5, is DGGITQSPKYLFRKEGQNVTLSCEQNLNHDAMYWYRQDPGQGLRLIYYSQIVNDFQKGDIAEGYSVSREKKESFPLTVTSAQKNPTAFYLCASSIRGQETQYFGPGTRLLVL.

This chain joins TRBV18 and TRBJ2-3; possible D gene TRBD1, 6 bases. Germline CDR1 KGHSH, CDR2 LQKENI. Trimming removed 5 bases at V and 3 bases at J, with 12 bases between. The CDR3 loop spans 14 amino acids. CDR3 protein: CASSRGTLTDTQYF. Written as DNA, the CDR3 is TGTGCCAGCTCAAGAGGGACATTGACAGATACGCAGTATTTT.

The chain uses TRBV4-1 and TRBJ1-2; weak D call: TRBD1 (5 bases). CDR1 is MGHRA, CDR2 YSYEKL, per germline. Trimming pared 3 bases from V and 4 bases from J, leaving 9 bases between. The CDR3 loop spans 13 amino acids. This chain's CDR3 is CASSQGGRYGYTF. The CDR3 DNA follows: TGCGCCAGCAGCCAGGGGGGTCGCTATGGCTACACCTTC.

The sample holds a few counts of this clone. The chain is built from TRBV6-5 and TRBJ2-2, with a tentative D call TRBD2 (5 bases). Germline V gene data show CDR1 as MNHEY and CDR2 as SVGAGI. The CDR3 spans 16 residues. The V end lost 4 bases, the J end lost 0 bases, and 12 bases lay between the germline ends. CDR3 DNA: TGTGCCAGCAGTTCCACTTTACTAGCGAACACCGGGGAGCTGTTTTTT. Translated, it gives CASSSTLLANTGELFF.